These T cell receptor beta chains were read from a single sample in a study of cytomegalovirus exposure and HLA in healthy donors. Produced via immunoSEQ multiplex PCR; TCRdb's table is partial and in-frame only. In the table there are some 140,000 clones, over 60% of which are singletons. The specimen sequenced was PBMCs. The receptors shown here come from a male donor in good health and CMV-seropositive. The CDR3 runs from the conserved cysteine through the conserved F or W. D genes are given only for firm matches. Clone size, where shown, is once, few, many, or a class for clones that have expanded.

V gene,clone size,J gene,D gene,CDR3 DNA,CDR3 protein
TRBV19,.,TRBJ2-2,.,TGTGCCAGTAGTATAGAATCCTCGTTACTGAACACCGGGGAGCTGTTTTTT,CASSIESSLLNTGELFF
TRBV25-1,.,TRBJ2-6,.,TGTGCCAGCAGTGAATTCAGGGCTGGGGCCAACGTCCTGACTTTC,CASSEFRAGANVLTF
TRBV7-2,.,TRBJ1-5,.,TGTGCCAGCAGCTTAGCCAGACAAAATCAGCCCCAGCATTTT,CASSLARQNQPQHF
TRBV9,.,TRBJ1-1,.,TGTGCCAGCAGCCCGTGGGAGGGAAGCACTGAAGCTTTCTTT,CASSPWEGSTEAFF
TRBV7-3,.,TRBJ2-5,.,TGTGCCAGCAGCTTAAGTGGAGCCGCCCCTCAAGAGACCCAGTACTTC,CASSLSGAAPQETQYF
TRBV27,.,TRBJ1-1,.,TGTGCCAGCAGTTTCGCAGATGACACTGAAGCTTTCTTT,CASSFADDTEAFF
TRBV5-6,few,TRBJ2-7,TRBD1,TGTGCCAGCAGCTTCGGGGACAGCTCCTACGAGCAGTACTTC,CASSFGDSSYEQYF
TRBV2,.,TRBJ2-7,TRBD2,TGTGCCAGCAGTTTACTAGCGGGGGAGTCCTACGAGCAGTACTTC,CASSLLAGESYEQYF
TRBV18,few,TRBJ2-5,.,TGTGCCAGCTCACCAAGGGACAAGGAGACCCAGTACTTC,CASSPRDKETQYF
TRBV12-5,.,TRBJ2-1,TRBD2,TGTGCTAGTGGTTTGAGGCTAGCGGGAGTGTTTGAGCAGTTCTTC,CASGLRLAGVFEQFF
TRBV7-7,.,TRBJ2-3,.,TGTGCTAGCAGCTCAAGCGGGCGGAGCACAGATACGCAGTATTTT,CASSSSGRSTDTQYF
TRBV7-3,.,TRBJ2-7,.,TGTGCCAGCAGCCACGACAGTTTCCACGAGCAGTACTTC,CASSHDSFHEQYF
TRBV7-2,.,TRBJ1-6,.,TGTGCCAGCAGCTACGCGCATTCACCCCTCCACTTT,CASSYAHSPLHF
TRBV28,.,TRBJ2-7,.,TGTGCCAGCAGCTGGACTATAACTACGTACGAGCAGTACTTC,CASSWTITTYEQYF
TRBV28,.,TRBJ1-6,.,TGTGCCAGCAGACAACGGACAGTTTCACCCCTCCACTTT,CASRQRTVSPLHF
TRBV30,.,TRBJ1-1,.,TGTGCCTGGAGTACCCCACAGGGATGGAACACTGAAGCTTTCTTT,CAWSTPQGWNTEAFF
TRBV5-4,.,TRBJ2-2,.,TGTGCCAGCAGCTTGGTTGGTAGGGGGAACACCGGGGAGCTGTTTTTT,CASSLVGRGNTGELFF
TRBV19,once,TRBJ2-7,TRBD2,TGTGCCAGTAGTTTGACTAGCGGGGGCCGAGAGTACTTC,CASSLTSGGREYF
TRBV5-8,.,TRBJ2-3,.,TGTGCCAGCAGCCCATACCAGGGGGATACGCAGTATTTT,CASSPYQGDTQYF
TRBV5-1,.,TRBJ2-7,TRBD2,TGCGCCAGCAGCTTTAACCTAGCGGGTCCCTACGAGCAGTACTTC,CASSFNLAGPYEQYF
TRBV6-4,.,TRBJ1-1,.,TGTGCCAGCAGTGACACAGACAAGAACACTGAAGCTTTCTTT,CASSDTDKNTEAFF
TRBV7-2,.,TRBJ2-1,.,TGTGCCAGCAGCTCCCTGGGTGGGCATAGCTCCTACAATGAGCAGTTCTTC,CASSSLGGHSSYNEQFF
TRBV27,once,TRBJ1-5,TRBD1,TGTGCCAGCAGTTTATACGGTGGGGGACAGGGGTATCAGCCCCAGCATTTT,CASSLYGGGQGYQPQHF
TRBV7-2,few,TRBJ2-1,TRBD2,TGTGCCAGCAGCTTATACCTCGGACTAGCGGGAGGAGAGCAGTTCTTC,CASSLYLGLAGGEQFF
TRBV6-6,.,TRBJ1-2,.,TGTGCCAGCAGACCCCGGGGGGGCATATATGGCTACACCTTC,CASRPRGGIYGYTF
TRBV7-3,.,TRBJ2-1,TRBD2,TGTGCCAGCAGCTTAATCAGCGGGGGGGCATCCTACAATGAGCAGTTCTTC,CASSLISGGASYNEQFF
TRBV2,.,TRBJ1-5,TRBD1,TGTGCCAGCAGTGGTGCAGGGGGCAGAAATCAGCCCCAGCATTTT,CASSGAGGRNQPQHF
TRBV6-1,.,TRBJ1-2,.,TGTGCCAGCAGTGAGGGCGGGGCCTATGGCTACACCTTC,CASSEGGAYGYTF
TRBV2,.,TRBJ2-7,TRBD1,TGTGCCAGCAGCGGACAGGGCCCCTACGAGCAGTACTTC,CASSGQGPYEQYF
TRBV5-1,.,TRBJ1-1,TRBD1,TGCGCCAGCGACAGGGGAAGGACTGAAGCTTTCTTT,CASDRGRTEAFF
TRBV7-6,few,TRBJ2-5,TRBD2,TGTGCCAGCAGCGTACTAGCGGGAGGTTGGGAGACCCAGTACTTC,CASSVLAGGWETQYF
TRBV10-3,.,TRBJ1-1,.,TGTGCCACATTGGCGGATCAGAACACTGAAGCTTTCTTT,CATLADQNTEAFF
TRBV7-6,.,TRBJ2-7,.,TGTGCCAGCAGCGGGAGCTCCTACGAGCAGTACTTC,CASSGSSYEQYF